This T cell receptor (beta chain) was obtained from a study of T cell responses to AZD1222 COVID-19 vaccine. Whole-study findings and limits: At study baseline, merely about 6 AZD1222 recipients were seropositive. Targeting of unmutated variant regions was reportedly seen in nearly half of spike-specific TCRs. Researchers report vaccine-associated CD4 TCRs spanning spike, with dominance at 160-218 and 743-854.

Sequencing was performed with immunoSEQ multiplex PCR; in TCRdb, only in-frame clones are kept and a portion is missing. The sample consists of approximately 110,000 clones, roughly nine tenths of them appearing once. Concerning this clone: The antigen remains undetermined.

Trimming cost V 0 bases and J 8 bases, with 9 bases left between them. Germline CDR1 and CDR2: KGHDR and SFDVKD. The CDR3 length is 13 residues. The receptor was isolated from an adult who received the AZD1222 COVID-19 vaccine. The input for sequencing was peripheral blood, taken 28 days after the second AZD1222 dose. V gene TRBV24-1 combines with J gene TRBJ1-1; D perhaps matches TRBD1 (6 bases). The CDR3 protein is CATSDLGQGEAFF. Written as DNA, the CDR3 is TGTGCCACCAGTGATTTGGGGCAGGGGGAAGCTTTCTTT.